These 6 T cell receptor beta chains came from one sample sequenced in a study of T cell responses to AZD1222 COVID-19 vaccine. Generated by immunoSEQ multiplex PCR, the TCRdb table keeps only in-frame clones and is missing some. The repertoire has approximately 170,000 clones, approximately 90% of them found once; the top ten carry 4.4%. Here the sequenced sample was peripheral blood, taken on day 0 of AZD1222 vaccination. The origin of the receptors is an adult in good health.

The chain carries TRBV6-1 and TRBJ1-5; D remains ambiguous. Germline V gene sequence: CDR1 MNHNS, CDR2 SASEGT. The CDR3 is made up of 13 amino acids. V lost 2 bases, J lost 4 bases, and 6 bases lay in between. The CDR3 DNA is TGTGCCAGCAGTGAAATAGGGAATCAGCCCCAGCATTTT. This translates into CASSEIGNQPQHF.

The chain uses TRBV2 and TRBJ2-7, with D maybe TRBD2 (5 bases). CDR1 is SNHLY and CDR2 is FYNNEI in the germline V gene. The CDR3 is 12 residues long. Trimming took off 9 bases at V and 3 bases at J, with 12 bases between the two ends. DNA for the CDR3: TGTGCCAGTCGGGGTAGGGACTACGAGCAGTACTTC. It specifies CASRGRDYEQYF.

This clone was observed a single time. This chain links TRBV9 with TRBJ2-5, with D hard to call. From germline, CDR1 is SGDLS and CDR2 YYNGEE. This CDR3 has 14 residues. Trimming pared 0 bases from V and 4 bases from J, leaving 10 bases between. CDR3 loop: CASSVGVLGETQYF. In DNA, the CDR3 is TGTGCCAGCAGCGTAGGGGTTCTAGGAGAGACCCAGTACTTC.

This chain connects TRBV7-9 to TRBJ1-3; 7 positions match TRBD1. The junction had 0 bases not matched to a gene; V was cut back by 4 bases and J by 0 bases. Germline CDR1 reads SEHNR; CDR2 reads FQNEAQ (reference sequence). The CDR3 length is 14 residues. In DNA, the CDR3 is TGTGCCAGCAGCTGGGACAGCTCTGGAAACACCATATATTTT. Its translation is CASSWDSSGNTIYF.

J is TRBJ2-2 and V is TRBV14; D is perhaps TRBD2 (6 bases). CDR3 length: 16 amino acids. Germline V lookup: CDR1 SGHDN, CDR2 FVKESK. Trimming stripped 2 bases from V and 7 bases from J, with 17 bases between. The DNA of the CDR3 is TGTGCCAGCAGCCAACGACTAGAAGCTAAGGGCGGGGAGCTGTTTTTT. Amino acids: CASSQRLEAKGGELFF. The complete variable domain, with remaining parts taken from reference TRBV14 and TRBJ2-2, reads EAGVTQFPSHSVIEKGQTVTLRCDPISGHDNLYWYRRVMGKEIKFLLHFVKESKQDESGMPNNRFLAERTGGTYSTLKVQPAELEDSGVYFCASSQRLEAKGGELFFGEGSRLTVL.

This clone has only one observation. This chain joins TRBV19 and TRBJ1-1; the D is unclear. The CDR3 consists of 13 residues. Trimming shortened V by 3 bases and J by 1 base, and 6 bases separated the two germline ends. Germline CDR1 reads LNHDA; CDR2 reads SQIVND (reference sequence). The CDR3 sequence: CASSIGGNTEAFF. CDR3 nucleotides: TGTGCCAGTAGTATCGGCGGGAACACTGAAGCTTTCTTT.